The entry below gives a single T cell receptor beta chain sequence along with its context. Its specificity is not known. This sample stems from a study of cytomegalovirus exposure and HLA in healthy donors. PCR employed 60 Vbeta and 13 Jbeta primers. TCRdb keeps only in-frame clones here, not all; method: immunoSEQ multiplex PCR. The data include more than 90,000 clones; the top ten clones carry roughly 3.6%. Whole-study findings and limits: Being productive about 90% or about 30% of the time was typical of most TCR beta V segments in an earlier analysis.

V lost 8 bases, J lost 0 bases, and 15 bases stayed unmatched. Germline loops: CDR1 SNHLY, CDR2 FYNNEI. This CDR3 has 17 residues. This sequence was found in a man aged 25-45 years in good health and CMV-seronegative. The chain employs TRBV2 and TRBJ2-5; 7 nucleotides align to TRBD1. Sequencing was carried out using PBMCs. CDR3 DNA: TGTGCCAGCCAGCAAAGTGACAGGGATTCGTACCAAGAGACCCAGTACTTC. Translation: CASQQSDRDSYQETQYF.